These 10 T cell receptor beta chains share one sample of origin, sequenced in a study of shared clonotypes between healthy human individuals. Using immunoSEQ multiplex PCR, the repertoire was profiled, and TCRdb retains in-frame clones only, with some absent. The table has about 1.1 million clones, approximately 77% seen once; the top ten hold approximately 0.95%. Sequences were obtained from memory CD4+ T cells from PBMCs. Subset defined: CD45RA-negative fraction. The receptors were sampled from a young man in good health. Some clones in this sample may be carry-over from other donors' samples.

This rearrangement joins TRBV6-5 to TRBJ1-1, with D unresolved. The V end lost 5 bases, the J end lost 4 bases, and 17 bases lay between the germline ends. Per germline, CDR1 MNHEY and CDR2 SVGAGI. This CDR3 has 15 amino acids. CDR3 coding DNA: TGTGCCAGCAGTACCGGGCCCCCTTTAAGCACTGAAGCTTTCTTT. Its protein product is CASSTGPPLSTEAFF.

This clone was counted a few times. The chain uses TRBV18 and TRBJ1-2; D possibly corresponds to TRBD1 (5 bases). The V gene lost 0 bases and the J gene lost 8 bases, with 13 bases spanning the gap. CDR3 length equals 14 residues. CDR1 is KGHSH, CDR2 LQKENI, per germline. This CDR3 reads CASSPPGRVGGYTF. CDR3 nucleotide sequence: TGTGCCAGCTCACCACCGGGCAGGGTCGGGGGCTACACCTTC.

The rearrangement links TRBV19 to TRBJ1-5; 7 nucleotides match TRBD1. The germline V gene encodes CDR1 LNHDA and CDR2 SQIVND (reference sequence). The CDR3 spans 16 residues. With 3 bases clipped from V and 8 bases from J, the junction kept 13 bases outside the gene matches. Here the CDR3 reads CASSILVAGGIKPQHF. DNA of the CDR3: TGTGCCAGTAGTATTCTCGTCGCAGGGGGAATCAAGCCCCAGCATTTT.

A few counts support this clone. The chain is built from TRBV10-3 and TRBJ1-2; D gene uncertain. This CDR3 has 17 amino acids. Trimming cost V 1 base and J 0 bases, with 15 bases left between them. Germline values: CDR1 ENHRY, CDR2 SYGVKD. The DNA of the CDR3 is TGTGCCATCAGTGAGTGGGCAGCGATATACGCTAACTATGGCTACACCTTC. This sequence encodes CAISEWAAIYANYGYTF.

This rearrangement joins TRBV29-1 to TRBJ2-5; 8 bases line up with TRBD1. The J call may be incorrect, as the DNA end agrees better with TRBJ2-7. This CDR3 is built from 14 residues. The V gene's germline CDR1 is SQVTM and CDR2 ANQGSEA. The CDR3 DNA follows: TGCAGCGTTTCATCTACAGGGGGGTACGGCGAGCAGTACTTC. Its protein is CSVSSTGGYGEQYF.

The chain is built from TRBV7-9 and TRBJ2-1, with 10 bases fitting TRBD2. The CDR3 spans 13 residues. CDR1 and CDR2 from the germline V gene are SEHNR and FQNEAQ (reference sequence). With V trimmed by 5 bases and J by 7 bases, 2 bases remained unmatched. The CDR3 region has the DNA TGTGCCAGCAGCCGAGCGGGAGGGAATGAGCAGTTCTTC. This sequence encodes CASSRAGGNEQFF.

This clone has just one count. The CDR3 DNA follows: TGTGCCAGCTCACGGGGACTAGCGGGAGACGTCGAGTACTTC. It encodes CASSRGLAGDVEYF. This rearrangement joins TRBV18 to TRBJ2-7; 14 positions match TRBD2. This CDR3 has 14 residues. J lost 11 bases, V lost 4 bases, and 7 bases had no gene match. Per the germline V gene, CDR1 is KGHSH and CDR2 is LQKENI.

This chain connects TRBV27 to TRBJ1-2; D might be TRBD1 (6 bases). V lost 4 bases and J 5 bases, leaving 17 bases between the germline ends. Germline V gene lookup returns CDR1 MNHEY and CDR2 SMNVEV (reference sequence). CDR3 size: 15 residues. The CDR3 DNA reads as TGTGCCAGCAGTTCACGTAATGGACAGCTATATGGCTACACCTTC. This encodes CASSSRNGQLYGYTF.

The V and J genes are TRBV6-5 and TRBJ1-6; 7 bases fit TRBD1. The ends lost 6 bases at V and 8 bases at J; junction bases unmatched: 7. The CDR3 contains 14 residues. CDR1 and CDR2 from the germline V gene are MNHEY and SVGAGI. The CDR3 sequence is CASRLQGRDSPLHF. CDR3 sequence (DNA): TGTGCCAGCAGGCTACAGGGGAGGGATTCACCCCTCCACTTT.

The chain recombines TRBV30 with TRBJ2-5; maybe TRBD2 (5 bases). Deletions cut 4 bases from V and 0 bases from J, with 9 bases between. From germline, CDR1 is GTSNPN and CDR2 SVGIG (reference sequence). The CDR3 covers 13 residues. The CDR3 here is CAWNGADQETQYF. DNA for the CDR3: TGTGCCTGGAATGGAGCGGACCAAGAGACCCAGTACTTC.